This TCR beta chain was profiled in a study of T cell changes during pregnancy in multiple sclerosis. Profiling relied on immunoSEQ multiplex PCR, and the TCRdb table lists in-frame clones only, not all of them. The table has approximately 64,000 clones, less than 95% seen once. Trimming cost V 3 bases and J 0 bases; bases outside gene matches: 2. Germline assignment: CDR1 GTSNPN and CDR2 SVGIG (reference sequence). The CDR3 loop spans 14 amino acids. The chain combines TRBV30 with TRBJ2-3; 8 bases are shared with TRBD1. This sample comprised peripheral blood, obtained in the second trimester of pregnancy. The sequence came from a female donor in good health, enrolled as a control in a pregnancy study. Here the CDR3 reads CAWRGTGSTDTQYF. The CDR3 region has the DNA TGTGCCTGGAGAGGGACAGGTAGCACAGATACGCAGTATTTT.